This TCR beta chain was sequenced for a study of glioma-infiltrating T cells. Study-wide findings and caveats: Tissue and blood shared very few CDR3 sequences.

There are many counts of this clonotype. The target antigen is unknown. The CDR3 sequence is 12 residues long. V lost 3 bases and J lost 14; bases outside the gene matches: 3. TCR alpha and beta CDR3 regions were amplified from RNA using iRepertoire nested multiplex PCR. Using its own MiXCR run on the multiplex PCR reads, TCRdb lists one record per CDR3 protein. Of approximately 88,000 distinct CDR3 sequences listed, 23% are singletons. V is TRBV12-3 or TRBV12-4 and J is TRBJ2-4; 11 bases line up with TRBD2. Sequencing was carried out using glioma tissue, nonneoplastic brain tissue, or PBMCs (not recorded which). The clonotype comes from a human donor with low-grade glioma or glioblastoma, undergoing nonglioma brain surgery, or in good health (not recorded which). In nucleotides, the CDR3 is TGTGCCAGCAGTTTGACTAGCGGGGCAGAGTACTTC. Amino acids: CASSLTSGAEYF.